The 12 T cell receptor beta chains below were found in one sample sequenced in a study of shared clonotypes between healthy human individuals. Libraries were prepared by immunoSEQ multiplex PCR; TCRdb keeps only in-frame clonotypes and omits some of them. The sample consists of 2,500,000 or so clones, approximately 93% of them appearing once. The sequenced sample was naive CD4+ T cells from PBMCs. Subset defined: CD45RA+ positively selected. These receptor sequences come from a young man in good health. Some clones in this sample may be carry-over from other donors' samples.

The gene calls are TRBV5-1 and TRBJ2-5; perhaps D is TRBD1 or TRBD2 (5 bases each). V shed 0 bases and J shed 1 base, with 13 bases lying between them. The V gene's germline CDR1 is SGHRS and CDR2 YFSETQ. The length of the CDR3 is 16 residues. The CDR3 region is CASSLVGLGVQETQYF. In nucleotides, the CDR3 is TGCGCCAGCAGCTTGGTCGGGTTGGGGGTCCAAGAGACCCAGTACTTC.

This clone has a single count. The rearrangement uses TRBV11-3 and TRBJ1-5, with TRBD1 matching 8 bases. This CDR3 has 16 residues. CDR1 and CDR2 (germline): SGHNT, YENEEA. The J segment lost 7 bases and the V segment lost 7 bases, leaving 15 bases of the junction unmatched. This CDR3 is CASTSSRDRRVQPQHF. The CDR3 bases are TGTGCCAGCACCTCCTCCAGGGACAGGCGAGTCCAGCCCCAGCATTTT.

A word on this clone: The sample carries other DNA sequences with the same CDR3. V usage is TRBV30 and J usage is TRBJ2-1; 7 bases map to TRBD2. The length of the CDR3 is 13 residues. After removal of 4 bases from V and 2 bases from J, the junction contained 2 bases not matched to a gene. The germline gives CDR1 GTSNPN, CDR2 SVGIG (reference sequence). The CDR3 here is CAWMGGTYNEQFF. The CDR3 DNA reads TGTGCCTGGATGGGGGGGACCTACAATGAGCAGTTCTTC.

The chain links TRBV7-2 to TRBJ2-7, with D uncertain. The V end was cut by 3 bases, the J end by 0 bases, with 3 bases between. The CDR3 covers 12 residues. Germline-derived CDR1 and CDR2 are SGHTA and FQGNSA. CDR3 in amino acids: CASSFASYEQYF. The CDR3 DNA sequence: TGTGCCAGCAGCTTCGCCTCCTACGAGCAGTACTTC.

This clone was counted a single time. V and J are TRBV30 and TRBJ2-1; maybe TRBD2 (5 bases). This CDR3 region has 15 residues. The germline gives CDR1 GTSNPN, CDR2 SVGIG (reference sequence). V was pared by 1 base and J by 6 bases, with 16 bases between. The CDR3 DNA is TGTGCCTGGAGTGGAGAGCGGACCTCAGCCAATGAGCAGTTCTTC. Translated: CAWSGERTSANEQFF.

The gene calls are TRBV7-6 and TRBJ2-5; 10 nucleotides match TRBD2. The germline V gene encodes CDR1 SGHVS and CDR2 FNYEAQ. Trimming took 3 bases from V and 5 from J; bases not matched to a gene: 9. The CDR3 is 16 amino acids. The CDR3 here is CASSFEFLAGAETQYF. As DNA, the CDR3 is TGTGCCAGCAGCTTTGAATTTCTAGCGGGGGCGGAGACCCAGTACTTC.

The J gene is TRBJ2-3, the V gene TRBV18, with 7 bases identical to TRBD2. The CDR3 is 16 amino acids. In germline, CDR1 is KGHSH, CDR2 LQKENI. V shed 1 base, J shed 3 bases, and the junction held 7 bases outside the gene matches. In DNA, the CDR3 is TGTGCCAGCTCACCACGGACTAGGTCCCCTACAGATACGCAGTATTTT. Its translation is CASSPRTRSPTDTQYF.

V usage is TRBV25-1 and J usage is TRBJ1-6, with D tentatively TRBD1 (5 bases). The CDR3 length is 13 residues. Germline values: CDR1 MGHDK, CDR2 SYGVNS. V was cut by 3 bases and J by 13 bases, with 13 bases left in between. The CDR3 region is CASSDARGSPLHF. The CDR3 DNA sequence: TGTGCCAGCAGTGATGCACGGGGGAGTCCCCTCCACTTT.

This clone appeared a single time. Other DNA sequences in this sample translate to the same CDR3. The J gene is TRBJ2-3, the V gene TRBV6-1; 8 bases map to TRBD1. Germline assignment: CDR1 MNHNS and CDR2 SASEGT. With V trimmed by 6 bases and J by 5 bases, 7 bases remained unmatched. The CDR3 is 14 residues long. The CDR3 region has the DNA TGTGCCAGCAGCGAGGACAGGGTCCTAGATACGCAGTATTTT. Amino acids: CASSEDRVLDTQYF.

The J gene is TRBJ1-4, the V gene TRBV5-6; TRBD1 aligns across 9 bases. The CDR3 runs 15 residues. CDR1 is SGHDT, CDR2 YYEEEE, per germline. V dropped 5 bases and J dropped 6; count of bases not matched to a gene: 8. The CDR3 DNA reads TGTGCCAGCAGGTTACAGGGGGCTCTATATGAAAAACTGTTTTTT. Translation gives CASRLQGALYEKLFF.

The V call is TRBV27, the J call TRBJ2-1; D is undetermined. This CDR3 spans 17 amino acids. V was trimmed by 5 bases and J by 0 bases, leaving 17 bases between them. CDR1 and CDR2 from the germline V gene are MNHEY and SMNVEV (reference sequence). Written as DNA, the CDR3 is TGTGCCAGCAGTCCCCTCGAGTTTGTTAGCTCCTACAATGAGCAGTTCTTC. Amino acid sequence: CASSPLEFVSSYNEQFF.

A single count supports this clone. The chain links TRBV4-1 to TRBJ1-4; the match to TRBD1 covers 7 bases. V shed 0 bases and J 6 bases; nucleotides not matched to a gene: 4. The CDR3 has 15 amino acids. Germline loops: CDR1 MGHRA, CDR2 YSYEKL. CDR3 amino acids: CASSQDGTAYEKLFF. For the CDR3, the DNA is TGCGCCAGCAGCCAAGACGGGACAGCTTATGAAAAACTGTTTTTT.